The 8 T cell receptor beta chains below all came from one sample that was sequenced in a study of post-analysis software for immune sequencing data. Regarding the study as a whole: Higher frequency in patients than in controls was seen for about five TRBV segments, with TRBV5-6, TRBV5-1 and TRBV20-1 among them.

Their antigen targets remain unknown. TCR beta cDNA libraries included unique molecular identifiers. TCRdb ran MiXCR on the PCR reads and lists one entry per CDR3 protein. The repertoire holds about 540,000 distinct CDR3 sequences, around a third seen once, with 5% to 6% in the top ten. The sequenced sample was blood. These receptor sequences come from a girl under 18 with multiple sclerosis.

The V and J genes are TRBV20-1 and TRBJ2-5; the match to TRBD1 covers 9 bases. Germline V CDR1 and CDR2: DFQATT, SNEGSKA (reference sequence). The CDR3 sequence is 14 residues long. The V segment lost 3 bases and the J segment 1 base; nucleotides outside the gene matches: 3. CDR3 DNA sequence: TGCAGTGCTAGGGGACAGGGAGGCCAAGAGACCCAGTACTTC. Translated: CSARGQGGQETQYF.

This clonotype was detected a few times. This chain uses TRBV9 with TRBJ1-1, with D perhaps matching TRBD1 (6 bases). CDR1 SGDLS and CDR2 YYNGEE come from the germline V gene. The CDR3 extends over 15 amino acids. V dropped 5 bases and J dropped 4 bases, with 18 bases sitting between them. CDR3 in amino acids: CASSYRSQGFTEAFF. CDR3 bases: TGTGCCAGCAGTTACCGATCTCAGGGGTTCACTGAAGCTTTCTTT. Together with reference TRBV9 and TRBJ1-1, the CDR3 gives the full variable domain: DSGVTQTPKHLITATGQRVTLRCSPRSGDLSVYWYQQSLDQGLQFLIQYYNGEERAKGNILERFSAQQFPDLHSELNLSSLELGDSALYFCASSYRSQGFTEAFFGQGTRLTVV.

On this clonotype itself: With only one base between it and a far larger clone, this is likely a read error. V usage is TRBV5-1 and J usage is TRBJ2-5; the D gene is possibly TRBD2 (5 bases). Per germline, CDR1 SGHRS and CDR2 YFSETQ. CDR3 size: 12 residues. CDR3 in amino acids: CASSLAGETPYF. The CDR3, as DNA: TGCGCCAGCAGCTTGGCTGGGGAGACCCCGTACTTC.

This clonotype showed up just a few times. The rearrangement joins TRBV12-3 or TRBV12-4 to TRBJ1-2; D is undetermined. Trimming took off 1 base at V and 7 bases at J, with 16 bases between the two ends. The CDR3 runs 15 residues. The CDR3 sequence: CASSLVPTHRGGYTF. DNA of the CDR3: TGTGCCAGCAGTTTAGTCCCCACACATCGCGGTGGCTACACCTTC.

The sample holds a few counts of this clonotype. The CDR3: CASSFGRPTDTQYF. The CDR3 DNA sequence: TGTGCCAGCAGTTTTGGGAGACCGACAGATACGCAGTATTTT. The genes are TRBV6-5 and TRBJ2-3, with D possibly matching TRBD2 (5 bases). The CDR3 runs 14 residues. Trimming took 4 bases from V and 3 from J, leaving 11 bases between them. Germline-derived CDR1 and CDR2 are MNHEY and SVGAGI.

This clonotype has only a few counts. This sequence joins TRBV20-1 and TRBJ1-1; 8 nucleotides match TRBD1. The CDR3 runs 15 residues. The V gene end was trimmed by 3 bases and the J gene end by 1 base; junction bases not matched to a gene: 7. From germline, CDR1 is DFQATT and CDR2 SNEGSKA (reference sequence). The DNA for the CDR3 is TGCAGTGCTAGGACGGACAGGGTCCGGAACACTGAAGCTTTCTTT. Its translation is CSARTDRVRNTEAFF.

V gene TRBV2 combines with J gene TRBJ1-5; possibly TRBD1 for D (5 bases). This CDR3 is built from 14 residues. The V end lost 6 bases, the J end lost 4 bases, and 13 bases lay between the germline ends. Germline loops: CDR1 SNHLY, CDR2 FYNNEI. The CDR3 region has the DNA TGTGCCAGCAGCGGCCGACAGCCGAATCAGCCCCAGCATTTT. Translated, it gives CASSGRQPNQPQHF.

This chain connects TRBV25-1 to TRBJ1-5; D gene ambiguous. The CDR3 sequence is 13 residues long. CDR1 and CDR2 from the germline V gene are MGHDK and SYGVNS. V was clipped by 6 bases and J by 7 bases, with 13 bases between them. CDR3 DNA sequence: TGTGCCAGCAGGGGCAGGAGAAAACAGCCCCAGCATTTT. Protein sequence: CASRGRRKQPQHF.